The 17 T cell receptor beta chains below were found in one sample sequenced in a study of identical twins. One entry per CDR3 protein, called by TCRdb with MiXCR from the 5' RACE reads. The repertoire holds around 550,000 distinct CDR3 sequences, with about 16% as singletons. This same sample was also part of a study on yellow fever vaccine responses in identical twins.

The specimen sequenced was CD4+ T cells sorted from blood. Every receptor here comes from a woman under 30 in good health.

The J gene is TRBJ2-2, the V gene TRBV6-1, with a tentative D call TRBD2 (7 bases). The CDR3 contains 13 residues. Deletions cut 8 bases from V and 7 bases from J, with 14 bases between. From germline, CDR1 is MNHNS and CDR2 SASEGT. CDR3 in amino acids: CASPGGPGGELFF. The CDR3 DNA reads TGTGCCAGCCCCGGGGGGCCTGGCGGGGAGCTGTTTTTT.

This clonotype was found many times. Here the CDR3 reads CASSSTSGSYEQYF. The DNA of the CDR3 is TGTGCCAGCAGTTCAACTAGCGGGAGTTACGAGCAGTACTTC. The chain recombines TRBV6-5 with TRBJ2-7, with 11 bases that match TRBD2. CDR3 length: 14 amino acids. V was clipped by 4 bases and J by 4 bases; unmatched bases: 3. Germline-derived CDR1 and CDR2 are MNHEY and SVGAGI.

The sample holds many counts of this clonotype. The gene calls are TRBV10-3 and TRBJ2-2; 7 bases align to TRBD2. Germline V gives CDR1 ENHRY, CDR2 SYGVKD. The ends lost 9 bases at V and 2 bases at J; junction bases unmatched: 6. CDR3 length: 14 amino acids. In nucleotides, the CDR3 is TGTGCCATAGCGGGGACTTCCAACACCGGGGAGCTGTTTTTT. It codes for CAIAGTSNTGELFF.

There are a few counts of this clonotype. The rearrangement uses TRBV5-1 and TRBJ2-7; 11 bases map to TRBD1. CDR3 length: 15 amino acids. Per the germline V gene, CDR1 is SGHRS and CDR2 is YFSETQ. V was pared by 4 bases and J by 4 bases, with 7 bases of the junction left unmatched. The CDR3 coding sequence is TGCGCCAGCAGCAGATCGGGACAGGGGGATTACGAGCAGTACGTC. Translation gives CASSRSGQGDYEQYV.

The chain recombines TRBV10-3 with TRBJ1-1, with D unresolved. Looked up from germline, CDR1 is ENHRY and CDR2 is SYGVKD. The V end was cut by 3 bases, the J end by 1 base, with 9 bases between. The CDR3 consists of 14 residues. CDR3 region: CAISDHFGNTEAFF. The CDR3 nucleotides are TGTGCCATCAGTGACCACTTCGGGAACACTGAAGCTTTCTTT.

V is TRBV7-2 and J is TRBJ2-3; 8 nucleotides line up with TRBD2. The CDR3 loop spans 15 amino acids. Germline assignment: CDR1 SGHTA and CDR2 FQGNSA. With 5 bases clipped from V and 3 bases from J, the junction kept 7 bases outside the gene matches. CDR3 loop: CASSPAGAFTDTQYF. In DNA form, the CDR3 reads TGTGCCAGCAGCCCAGCGGGAGCATTTACAGATACGCAGTATTTT.

This clonotype was seen more than once but under ten times. This rearrangement joins TRBV20-1 to TRBJ2-1, with TRBD2 identical over 13 bases. This CDR3 region has 14 residues. Trimming removed 5 bases from V and 9 bases from J; junction bases left unmatched: 7. Germline assignment: CDR1 DFQATT and CDR2 SNEGSKA (reference sequence). CDR3 loop: CSARKGTSGIEQFF. CDR3 bases: TGCAGTGCTCGAAAAGGGACTAGCGGGATTGAGCAGTTCTTC.

This clonotype came up many times. This chain connects TRBV5-1 to TRBJ1-2; TRBD1 is a possible D gene (5 bases). V lost 0 bases and J 4 bases, leaving 10 bases between the germline ends. Germline V gives CDR1 SGHRS, CDR2 YFSETQ. The CDR3 has 14 residues. This CDR3 reads CASSLDGDPYGYTF. DNA for the CDR3: TGCGCCAGCAGCTTGGATGGGGACCCCTATGGCTACACCTTC.

This clonotype is a singleton in its sample. The V call is TRBV5-1, the J call TRBJ2-5, with 10 bases matching TRBD2. CDR1 is SGHRS and CDR2 is YFSETQ in the germline V gene. V was clipped by 4 bases and J by 4 bases; unmatched bases: 13. There are 17 residues in the CDR3. The CDR3: CASSRSASGGLGETQYF. Written as DNA, the CDR3 is TGCGCCAGCAGCCGGTCGGCTAGCGGGGGTCTGGGAGAGACCCAGTACTTC.

This clonotype was detected only a few times. The chain has TRBV10-2 and TRBJ2-2, with TRBD2 identical over 13 bases. Trimming cost V 0 bases and J 2 bases; bases outside gene matches: 3. Germline V CDR1 and CDR2: WSHSY, SAAADI. The CDR3 consists of 18 residues. The CDR3 region has the DNA TGCGCCAGCAGTGAGTCGAGACTAGCGGGAGGAAACACCGGGGAGCTGTTTTTT. The encoded protein is CASSESRLAGGNTGELFF.

The rearrangement uses TRBV20-1 and TRBJ2-4; 7 bases are a match to TRBD2. Germline V gene sequence: CDR1 DFQATT, CDR2 SNEGSKA (reference sequence). The CDR3 contains 15 residues. Unmatched junction bases numbered 5, after V lost 3 bases and J lost 0 bases. In DNA form, the CDR3 reads TGCAGTGCTAGTGACGGGGGGACAGCCAAAAACATTCAGTACTTC. Protein product: CSASDGGTAKNIQYF.

The rearrangement joins TRBV20-1 to TRBJ2-1, with 9 nucleotides matching TRBD2. The CDR3 sequence is 15 residues long. Germline trimming cut 1 base from V and 3 bases from J; bases unmatched to any gene: 4. CDR1 and CDR2 (germline): DFQATT, SNEGSKA (reference sequence). The CDR3 DNA sequence: TGCAGTGCTAGAGGGCGGGAGGGGTTCTACAATGAGCAGTTCTTC. Its translation is CSARGREGFYNEQFF.

The chain uses TRBV20-1 and TRBJ1-2; tentative D call: TRBD1 (6 bases). This CDR3 comprises 13 residues. The germline CDR1 and CDR2 sequences are DFQATT and SNEGSKA (reference sequence). Trimming removed 6 bases from V and 5 bases from J, with 16 bases in between. CDR3 region: CSAADRNAYGYTF. The DNA of the CDR3 is TGCAGTGCCGCGGACAGAAACGCTTATGGCTACACCTTC.

The CDR3 DNA reads TGCAGTGCTCCAAACCTAATTCCGGGCTACAATGAGCAGTTCTTC. Translated: CSAPNLIPGYNEQFF. The chain recombines TRBV20-1 with TRBJ2-1; D gene ambiguous. This CDR3 contains 15 residues. Germline V gives CDR1 DFQATT, CDR2 SNEGSKA (reference sequence). V shed 5 bases and J shed 3 bases, with 17 bases lying between them.

This clonotype was counted between two and nine times. This chain joins TRBV20-1 and TRBJ1-2; D is possibly TRBD1 (5 bases). This CDR3 contains 14 residues. The germline V gene encodes CDR1 DFQATT and CDR2 SNEGSKA (reference sequence). Deletions cut 7 bases from V and 4 bases from J, with 19 bases between. CDR3 DNA sequence: TGCAGTGTTCCTGATCGACAGAAAGTCTATGGCTACACCTTC. Protein product: CSVPDRQKVYGYTF.

This sequence joins TRBV20-1 and TRBJ2-2; the match to TRBD2 covers 11 bases. The CDR3 runs 14 residues. The trim removed 4 bases at V and 5 bases at J, leaving 3 bases unmatched. From germline, CDR1 is DFQATT and CDR2 SNEGSKA (reference sequence). CDR3 loop: CSAIRLAGTGELFF. CDR3 coding DNA: TGCAGTGCTATAAGACTAGCGGGAACCGGGGAGCTGTTTTTT.

This chain's CDR3 is CASSPEGGEAFF. CDR3 bases: TGTGCCAGCAGCCCCGAGGGGGGCGAGGCTTTCTTT. This rearrangement joins TRBV3-1 to TRBJ1-1, with D perhaps matching TRBD1 (6 bases). CDR1 and CDR2 from the germline V gene are LGHDT and YNNKEL (reference sequence). CDR3 length: 12 residues. V lost 4 bases to trimming and J lost 11 bases, with 14 bases between them.